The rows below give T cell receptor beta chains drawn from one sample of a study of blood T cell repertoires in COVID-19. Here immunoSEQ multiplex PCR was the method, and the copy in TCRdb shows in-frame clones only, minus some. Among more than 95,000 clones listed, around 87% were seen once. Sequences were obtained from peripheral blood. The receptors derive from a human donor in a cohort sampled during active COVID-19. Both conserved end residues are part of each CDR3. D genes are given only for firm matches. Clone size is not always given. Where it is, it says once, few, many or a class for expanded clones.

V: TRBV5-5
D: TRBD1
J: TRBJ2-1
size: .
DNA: TGTGCCAGCAGCCCCACTCCGGGACAGGGGAATGAGCAGTTCTTC
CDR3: CASSPTPGQGNEQFF

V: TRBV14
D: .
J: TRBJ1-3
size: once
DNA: TGTGCCAGCAGCCGAGGGAGCTCTGGAAACACCATATATTTT
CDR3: CASSRGSSGNTIYF

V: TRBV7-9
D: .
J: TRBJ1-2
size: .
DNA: TGTGCCAGCAGCCCGGCGGCAGATGGCTACACCTTC
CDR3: CASSPAADGYTF

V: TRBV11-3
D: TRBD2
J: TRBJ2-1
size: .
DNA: TGTGCCAGCAGTCGGACTAGAGATGAGCAGTTCTTC
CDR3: CASSRTRDEQFF

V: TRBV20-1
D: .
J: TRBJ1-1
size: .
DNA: TGCAGTGCTAGGGAAGGCGGTGAAGCTTTCTTT
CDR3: CSAREGGEAFF

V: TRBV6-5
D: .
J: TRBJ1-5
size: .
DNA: TGTGCCAGCAGTCCCTCCCGACCCGAGGTTGCGCCCCAGCATTTT
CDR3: CASSPSRPEVAPQHF

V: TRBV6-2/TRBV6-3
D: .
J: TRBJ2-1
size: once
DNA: TGTGCCAGCATCCCCCGGGCAGGGCGGCACAATGAGCAGTTCTTC
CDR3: CASIPRAGRHNEQFF

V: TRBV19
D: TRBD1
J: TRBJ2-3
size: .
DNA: TGTGCCAGTAGTTCGGGACAGACTTTCTTCACAGATACGCAGTATTTT
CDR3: CASSSGQTFFTDTQYF

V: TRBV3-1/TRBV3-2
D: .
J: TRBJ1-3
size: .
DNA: TGTGCCAGCAGCCAATTCACTGCCTCTGGAAACACCATATATTTT
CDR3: CASSQFTASGNTIYF

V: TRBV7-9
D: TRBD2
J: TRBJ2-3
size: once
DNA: TGTGCCAGCAGCCTGCCTAGCGGGAGGGCCTATACGCAGTATTTT
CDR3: CASSLPSGRAYTQYF

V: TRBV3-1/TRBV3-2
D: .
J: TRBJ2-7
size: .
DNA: TGTGCCAGCAGCCAAGGGTGGACTGGGGAGCAGTACTTC
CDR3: CASSQGWTGEQYF

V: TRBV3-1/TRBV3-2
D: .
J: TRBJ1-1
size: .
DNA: TGTGCCAGCAGCCAAGAAGTGGGGCCCCGAAACACTGAAGCTTTCTTT
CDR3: CASSQEVGPRNTEAFF

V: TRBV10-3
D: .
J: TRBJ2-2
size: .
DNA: TGTGCCATCGCGGCGGTGAACACCGGGGAGCTGTTTTTT
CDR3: CAIAAVNTGELFF

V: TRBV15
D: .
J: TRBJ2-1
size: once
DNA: TGTGCCACCAGCACACAGACCTTTTTAGCCTACAATGAGCAGTTCTTC
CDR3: CATSTQTFLAYNEQFF

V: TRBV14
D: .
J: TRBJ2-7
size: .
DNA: TGTGCCAGCAGCCAAGGTAAAGTGCGCGAGCAGTACTTC
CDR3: CASSQGKVREQYF

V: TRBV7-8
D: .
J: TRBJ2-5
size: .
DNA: TGTGCCAGCAGCCTCTACCGAGAGACCCAGTACTTC
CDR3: CASSLYRETQYF

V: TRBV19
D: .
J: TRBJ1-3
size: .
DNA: TGTGCCAGTAGTATCGGAGGCTCTGGAAACACCATATATTTT
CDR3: CASSIGGSGNTIYF

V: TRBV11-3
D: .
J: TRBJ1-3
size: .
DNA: TGTGCCAGCAGCTTAGAATCGGGCAGGGGCGACTCTGGAAACACCATATATTTT
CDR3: CASSLESGRGDSGNTIYF

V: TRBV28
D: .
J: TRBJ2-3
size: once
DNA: TGTGCCAGCAGTTGGGGCTACCTCACAGATACGCAGTATTTT
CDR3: CASSWGYLTDTQYF

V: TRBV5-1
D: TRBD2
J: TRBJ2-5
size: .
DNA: TGCGCCAGCAGCTTGGGGACTAGCGATGGGGAGACCCAGTACTTC
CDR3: CASSLGTSDGETQYF

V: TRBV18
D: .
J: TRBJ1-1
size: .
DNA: TGTGCCAGCTCACCACCGGAGGGTTGGGGCACTGAAGCTTTCTTT
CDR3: CASSPPEGWGTEAFF

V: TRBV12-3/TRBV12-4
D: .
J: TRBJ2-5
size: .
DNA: TGTGCCAGCAGTGGTGGGGCCAGACAGTACTTC
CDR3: CASSGGARQYF

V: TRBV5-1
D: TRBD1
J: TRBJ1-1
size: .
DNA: TGCGCCAGCAGCTCTGGGGGACAGCTGAACACTGAAGCTTTCTTT
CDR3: CASSSGGQLNTEAFF

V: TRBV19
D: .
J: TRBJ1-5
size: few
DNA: TGTGCCAGTACCACTTCAGGGGACCCTCAGCCCCAGCATTTT
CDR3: CASTTSGDPQPQHF

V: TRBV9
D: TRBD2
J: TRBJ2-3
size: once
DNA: TGTGCCAGCAGCGTAGCTTTCATCGCGGGGGAGAGCACAGATACGCAGTATTTT
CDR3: CASSVAFIAGESTDTQYF

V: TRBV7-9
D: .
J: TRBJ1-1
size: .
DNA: TGTGCCAGCAGCTTAGGGCCAGTTGAAGCTTTCTTT
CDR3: CASSLGPVEAFF

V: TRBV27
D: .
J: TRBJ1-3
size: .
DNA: TGTGCCAGCAGTCTTGTTCTGGGCCCTGGAAACACCATATATTTT
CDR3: CASSLVLGPGNTIYF

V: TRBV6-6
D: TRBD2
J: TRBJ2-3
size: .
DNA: TGTGCCAGCAGTCCCCTCCCGGGACTAGCGGGGGGTTTGACGCAGTATTTT
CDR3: CASSPLPGLAGGLTQYF

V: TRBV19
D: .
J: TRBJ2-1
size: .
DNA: TGTGCCAGTACCCCGAGAAGCTTCCCCGCCTACAATGAGCAGTTCTTC
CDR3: CASTPRSFPAYNEQFF

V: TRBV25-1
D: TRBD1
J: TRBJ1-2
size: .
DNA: TGTGCCAGCAGAGAGACAGGGGGAGGTTATGGCTACACCTTC
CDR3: CASRETGGGYGYTF

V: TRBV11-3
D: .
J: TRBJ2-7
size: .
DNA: TGTGCCAGCAGCATAGGTCCGCAGGGGTGGTACGAGCAGTACTTC
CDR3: CASSIGPQGWYEQYF

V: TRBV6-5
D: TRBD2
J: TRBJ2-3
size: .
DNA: TGTGCCAGCAGTTTGCGGGGGGCCTCAGATACGCAGTATTTT
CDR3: CASSLRGASDTQYF

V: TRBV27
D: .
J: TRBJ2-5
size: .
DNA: TGTGCCAGCAGTCCCCTCGAGGTCGGGACCCAGTACTTC
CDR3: CASSPLEVGTQYF

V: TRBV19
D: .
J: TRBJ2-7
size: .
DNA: TGTGCCAGTAATAGACGGGGGGCAGCGGAGGAGCAGTACTTC
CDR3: CASNRRGAAEEQYF

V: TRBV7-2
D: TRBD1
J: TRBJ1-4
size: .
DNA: TGTGCCAGCAGCTTAGACAGGGGGGGGGAAAAACTGTTTTTT
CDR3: CASSLDRGGEKLFF

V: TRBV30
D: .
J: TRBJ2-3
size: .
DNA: TGTGCCTGGACCAGGCGCCACACAGATACGCAGTATTTT
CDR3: CAWTRRHTDTQYF

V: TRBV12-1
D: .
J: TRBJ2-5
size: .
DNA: TGTGCCAGCAGCCCTGGACTAGCGGGTCCCCCGGAGACCCAGTACTTC
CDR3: CASSPGLAGPPETQYF

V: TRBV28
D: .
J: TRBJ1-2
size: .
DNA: TGTGCCAGCAGTGTGGACTCTAGACGTGGCTACACCTTC
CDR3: CASSVDSRRGYTF

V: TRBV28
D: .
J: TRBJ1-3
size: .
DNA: TGTGCCAGCCTCTCCCGCTCTGGAAACACCATATATTTT
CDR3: CASLSRSGNTIYF

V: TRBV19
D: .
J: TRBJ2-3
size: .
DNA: TGTGCCAGTAGTATGATAGCAGGCACAGATACGCAGTATTTT
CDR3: CASSMIAGTDTQYF

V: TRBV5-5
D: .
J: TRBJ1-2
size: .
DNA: TGTGCCAGCAGCTTGAGACCGCGATCCCAGCCCCGGGGAGAACACTATGGCTACACCTTC
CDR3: CASSLRPRSQPRGEHYGYTF

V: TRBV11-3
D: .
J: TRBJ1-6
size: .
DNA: TGTGCCAGCAGTACCCGCGGGGGGACCGGTAATTCACCCCTCCACTTT
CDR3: CASSTRGGTGNSPLHF

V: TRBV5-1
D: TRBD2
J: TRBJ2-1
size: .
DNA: TGCGCCAGCAGCTTGGTACTAGCGGGAGGGCCAGGTAATGAGCAGTTCTTC
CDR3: CASSLVLAGGPGNEQFF

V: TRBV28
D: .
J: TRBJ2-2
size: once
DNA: TGTGCCAGCAGTTTAACCAAGGAGGGCCCGGGCGGGGAGCTGTTTTTT
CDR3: CASSLTKEGPGGELFF